This paragraph covers one TCR beta chain sequence. This record comes from a study of blood T cell repertoires in COVID-19. At the level of the study: Collection of acute and convalescent COVID-19 samples took place in the United States, Italy and Spain. PBMCs, B-cell-depleted T cells, or T cells provided the cDNA or gDNA that made up the material.

In the source study's methods: Nucleated cell number was recorded as an estimate derived from reference gene primer amplification. Assay: immunoSEQ multiplex PCR; the TCRdb copy retains only in-frame clones and omits some. V and J calls plus clone size are reproduced from that table; the DNA served to infer D and trimming. This sample has approximately 100,000 clones, with 87% found just once. Trimming cost V 0 bases and J 0 bases, with 7 bases left between them. Germline V gives CDR1 SGHDT, CDR2 YYEEEE. CDR3 size: 14 residues. The source material was peripheral blood. The chain couples TRBV5-6 to TRBJ2-7, with a tentative D call TRBD2 (5 bases). The TCR was taken from a human donor in a cohort sampled during active COVID-19. The CDR3: CASSLEGSSYEQYF. CDR3 DNA: TGTGCCAGCAGCTTGGAAGGGAGCTCCTACGAGCAGTACTTC.